The clone carrying this T cell receptor (beta chain) was picked up many times. The data originate from a study of blood T cells in healthy people across ages. The use of a sample-barcoded 5' primer and a J-beta primer mix characterized a second PCR of about 7 to 12 cycles. TCRdb recomputed calls from the 5' RACE reads with MiXCR, one row per CDR3 protein. The data contain about 1.7 million distinct CDR3 sequences, approximately 28% of them singletons. CDR3 length: 14 amino acids. Germline V gene lookup returns CDR1 SGHTA and CDR2 FQGNSA. V lost 6 bases, J lost 1 base, and 13 bases lay in between. Sequencing was carried out using blood. The sequence came from a woman aged 25 to 39 in good health. The chain employs TRBV7-2 and TRBJ2-7, with D maybe TRBD2 (6 bases). DNA for the CDR3: TGTGCCAGCAGGTACCTGGAGGGGTCCTACGAGCAGTACTTC. Encoded protein: CASRYLEGSYEQYF.